This TCR beta chain comes out of a study of cytomegalovirus exposure and HLA in healthy donors. About the study: A previous analysis identified 95 million to 120 million unique TCR beta sequences derived from roughly 180 million T cells. Overall study results and limits: An analysis that came later showed most CMV-associated TCR beta chains appearing HLA-restricted. What a later analysis showed was that several of the most significant clusters appeared linked to common viral pathogens.

In regard to this clone: Its antigen is undetermined.

PCR involved 60 Vbeta and 13 Jbeta primers. Repertoires were generated with immunoSEQ multiplex PCR, while TCRdb's copy carries only in-frame clones and drops some. The table lists about 170,000 clones, 80% to 90% of them singletons. Germline CDR1 and CDR2: MNHNS and SASEGT. V was pared by 2 bases and J by 10 bases, with 11 bases of the junction left unmatched. This CDR3 contains 15 residues. This receptor was obtained from a woman under 30 in good health and CMV-seronegative. This chain links TRBV6-1 with TRBJ2-7, with 10 bases identical to TRBD2. The sample comprised PBMCs. The CDR3: CASSELGSTSGNQYF. As DNA, the CDR3 is TGTGCCAGCAGTGAACTGGGAAGCACTAGCGGGAATCAGTACTTC.